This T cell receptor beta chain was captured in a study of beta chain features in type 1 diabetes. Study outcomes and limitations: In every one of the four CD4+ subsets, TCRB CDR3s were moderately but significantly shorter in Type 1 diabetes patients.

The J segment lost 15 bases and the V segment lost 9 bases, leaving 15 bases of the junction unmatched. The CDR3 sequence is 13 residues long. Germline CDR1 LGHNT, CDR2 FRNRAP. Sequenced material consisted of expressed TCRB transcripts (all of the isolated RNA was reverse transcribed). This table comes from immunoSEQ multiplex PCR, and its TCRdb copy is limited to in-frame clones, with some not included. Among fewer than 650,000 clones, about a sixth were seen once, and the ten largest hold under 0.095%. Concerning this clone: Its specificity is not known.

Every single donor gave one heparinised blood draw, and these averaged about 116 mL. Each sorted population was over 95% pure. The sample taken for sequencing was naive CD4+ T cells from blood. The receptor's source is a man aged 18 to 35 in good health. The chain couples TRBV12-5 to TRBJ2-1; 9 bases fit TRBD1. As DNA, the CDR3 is TGTGCTAGATGGGGACAGGGCCTCGCGTTCAGGTTCTTC. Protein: CARWGQGLAFRFF.